These T cell receptor beta chains were read from a single sample in a study of post-analysis software for immune sequencing data. One entry per CDR3 protein, called by TCRdb with MiXCR from the PCR reads. The table has 150,000 to 200,000 distinct CDR3 sequences, approximately 30% seen once. Sequenced input: blood. These receptors all come from a girl under 18 with multiple sclerosis. The CDR3 runs from the conserved cysteine through the conserved F or W. D genes are given only for firm matches. Clone sizes are given selectively: once, few, many, or a class where the clone is expanded.

j_call cdr3_length v_call d_call clone_size cdr3_nt cdr3_aa
TRBJ2-1 15 TRBV20-1 TRBD2 many TGCAGTGCTAGACTCCGGCTAGCGGGGTACAATGAGCAGTTCTTC CSARLRLAGYNEQFF
TRBJ2-3 14 TRBV20-1 TRBD2 many TGCAGTGCCCCTAGGGGGACTAGTACAGATACGCAGTATTTT CSAPRGTSTDTQYF
TRBJ2-1 15 TRBV20-1 - - TGCAGTGCTAGAGTAGGGCCGGTGCCCTACAATGAGCAGTTCTTC CSARVGPVPYNEQFF
TRBJ2-2 12 TRBV12-3/TRBV12-4 - - TGTGCCAGCAGTCCCGATACCGGGGAGCTGTTTTTT CASSPDTGELFF
TRBJ2-1 15 TRBV11-2 - - TGTGCCAGCAGCCCCCACTTGGGCTCCTACAATGAGCAGTTCTTC CASSPHLGSYNEQFF
TRBJ2-7 14 TRBV27 - - TGTGCCAGCAGTTTAACAGGGTCAGCCTACGAGCAGTACTTC CASSLTGSAYEQYF
TRBJ2-1 16 TRBV9 TRBD2 many TGTGCCAGCAGCGTAGACTCGGGAGGAGGATACAATGAGCAGTTCTTC CASSVDSGGGYNEQFF
TRBJ2-7 15 TRBV5-1 TRBD2 many TGCGCCAGCAGCCCGAGCGGGACTAGCGGAGACGAGCAGTACTTC CASSPSGTSGDEQYF
TRBJ2-1 12 TRBV20-1 TRBD1 once TGCAGTGCTAGTCGGACAGGGGAGGAGCAGTTCTTC CSASRTGEEQFF
TRBJ2-5 12 TRBV30 - - TGTGCCTGTCGGAGGGGGCCAGAGACCCAGTACTTC CACRRGPETQYF
TRBJ2-1 16 TRBV28 TRBD2 many TGTGCCAGCAGCATAATCGGACTAGCGGCATACAATGAGCAGTTCTTC CASSIIGLAAYNEQFF
TRBJ2-7 17 TRBV14 - - TGTGCCAGCAGCCAAGATTTCTACAGAACGAGCTCCTACGAGCAGTACTTC CASSQDFYRTSSYEQYF
TRBJ1-5 15 TRBV7-2 - few TGTGCCAGCAGCTTACACGGGAGCGGTGGACAGCCCCAGCATTTT CASSLHGSGGQPQHF
TRBJ1-1 13 TRBV20-1 - - TGCAGTGCTAGAGGGGTCGTGTACACTGAAGCTTTCTTT CSARGVVYTEAFF
TRBJ1-1 14 TRBV7-8 - few TGTGCCAGCAGCTTGGCGCAGGGGAACACTGAAGCTTTCTTT CASSLAQGNTEAFF
TRBJ1-2 11 TRBV29-1 - many TGCAGCGTTGAAGACAACCGCGGCTACACCTTC CSVEDNRGYTF
TRBJ2-5 15 TRBV18 TRBD2 few TGTGCCAGCTCACCGACCCCGGGAGGTGCAGAGACCCAGTACTTC CASSPTPGGAETQYF
TRBJ2-5 15 TRBV7-7 TRBD1 many TGTGCTAGCAGCTTATTCGAGGGGGCTGGAGAGACCCAGTACTTC CASSLFEGAGETQYF
TRBJ1-2 14 TRBV7-9 - few TGTGCCAGCAGCTTAGATCTAGAGGGAGGTGGCTACACCTTC CASSLDLEGGGYTF
TRBJ2-1 13 TRBV12-3/TRBV12-4 - many TGTGCCAGCGGTGGGGGGAATGCCTGGGAGCAGTTCTTC CASGGGNAWEQFF
TRBJ2-4 20 TRBV6-5 - few - CASNYPIEVSLYEQYFGEYF
TRBJ2-2 14 TRBV24-1 - - TGTGCCACCAGTGATTCGGGCGCCACCGGGGAGCTGTTTTTT CATSDSGATGELFF
TRBJ2-7 17 TRBV11-2 TRBD2 - TGTGCCAGCAGCCCACTATTAGCGGGAGGAATCCCCTACGAGCAGTACTTC CASSPLLAGGIPYEQYF
TRBJ1-1 13 TRBV5-1 - - TGCGCCAGCAGCGTCCGGGAGAACACTGAAGCTTTCTTT CASSVRENTEAFF
TRBJ2-7 18 TRBV7-9 TRBD2 many TGTGCCAGCAGCCTTGTAGGGGCGGGAGGGCCCCCCTCCTACGAGCAGTACTTC CASSLVGAGGPPSYEQYF
TRBJ1-2 16 TRBV7-9 - few TGTGCCAGCAGCTTAGTTGATGCCGGAACTTTCTATGGCTACACCTTC CASSLVDAGTFYGYTF
TRBJ1-2 14 TRBV28 - - TGTGCCAGCAGCTTAAGTCTCGGGGCCTGGGGCCACACCTTC CASSLSLGAWGHTF
TRBJ2-1 15 TRBV28 - many TGTGCCAGCAGCCTAGCAGGAGGGGGAAACAATGAGCAGTTCTTC CASSLAGGGNNEQFF
TRBJ2-5 11 TRBV29-1 - - TGCAGCGTAAGGGGTTTGGAGACCCAGTACTTC CSVRGLETQYF
TRBJ2-1 13 TRBV5-1 - many TGCGCCAGCAGGGTCGGTGCCTCAAATGAGCAGTTCTTC CASRVGASNEQFF
TRBJ1-2 15 TRBV3-1 TRBD1 many TGTGCCAGCAGCCAAGAAGAGGGGGCGATGTATGGCTACACCTTC CASSQEEGAMYGYTF
TRBJ2-7 13 TRBV20-1 - once TGCAGTGCTGCTACCCTAGCCTCCTACGAGCAGTACTTC CSAATLASYEQYF
TRBJ1-2 15 TRBV4-2 - - TGTGCCAGCAGCCAAGGGGACCCGGGGAGGGGTGGCTACACCTTC CASSQGDPGRGGYTF
TRBJ1-1 15 TRBV25-1 TRBD1 - TGTGCCAGTAGACAGGGCGGACGTATGAACACTGAAGCTTTCTTT CASRQGGRMNTEAFF
TRBJ2-7 15 TRBV15 TRBD1 many TGTGCCACCAGCCCCAACCGGGACAGGGTTTACGAGCAGTACTTC CATSPNRDRVYEQYF
TRBJ2-7 13 TRBV7-2 - many TGTGCCAGCAGCTTCTTACCTTCCTACGAGCAGTACTTC CASSFLPSYEQYF
TRBJ1-2 13 TRBV2 TRBD1 - TGTGCCAGCAACCCGGAGGGGGCCTATGGCTACACCTTC CASNPEGAYGYTF
TRBJ2-5 16 TRBV18 TRBD2 - TGTGCCAGCTCACCAAGGACTAGCTACAACCAAGAGACCCAGTACTTC CASSPRTSYNQETQYF
TRBJ2-7 18 TRBV7-2 TRBD2 - TGTGCCAGCAGCTTCCCAGGGTGGCCGGCGGGAGCCCACAATGAGCAGTACTTC CASSFPGWPAGAHNEQYF
TRBJ2-1 13 TRBV3-1 - - TGTGCCAGCAGCCTCTTGGACTACAATGAGCAGTTCTTC CASSLLDYNEQFF
TRBJ1-5 16 TRBV10-2 - - TGCGCCAGCAGTGAGTCCGCAGGCTTGAGCAATCAGCCCCAGCATTTT CASSESAGLSNQPQHF
TRBJ2-1 15 TRBV3-1 TRBD2 many TGTGCCAGCAGCCAAGAGGCACTAGCGTACAATGAGCAGTTCTTC CASSQEALAYNEQFF
TRBJ2-7 16 TRBV29-1 TRBD2 - TGCAGCGTAGCAGGTAGGGCTAGCGGTGCCTCCTACGAGCAGTACTTC CSVAGRASGASYEQYF
TRBJ2-3 14 TRBV12-5 - few TGTGCTAGTGGGGTGGAGCTTCCCGCAGATACGCAGTATTTT CASGVELPADTQYF
TRBJ2-1 16 TRBV7-6 TRBD2 - TGTGCCAGCAGCTCCGGCGGTCGCGGGAGGAGGAGTGAGCAGTTCTTC CASSSGGRGRRSEQFF